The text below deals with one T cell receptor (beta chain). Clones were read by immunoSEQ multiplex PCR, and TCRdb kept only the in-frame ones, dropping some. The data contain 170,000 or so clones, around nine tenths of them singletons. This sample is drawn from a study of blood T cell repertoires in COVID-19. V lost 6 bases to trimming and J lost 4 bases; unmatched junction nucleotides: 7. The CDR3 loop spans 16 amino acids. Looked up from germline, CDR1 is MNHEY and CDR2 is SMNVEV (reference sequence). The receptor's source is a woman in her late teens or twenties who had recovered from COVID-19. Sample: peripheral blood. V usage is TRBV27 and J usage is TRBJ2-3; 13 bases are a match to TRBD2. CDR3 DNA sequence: TGTGCCAGCAGCCGACTAGCGGGAGGAGTGGCAGATACGCAGTATTTT. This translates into CASSRLAGGVADTQYF.